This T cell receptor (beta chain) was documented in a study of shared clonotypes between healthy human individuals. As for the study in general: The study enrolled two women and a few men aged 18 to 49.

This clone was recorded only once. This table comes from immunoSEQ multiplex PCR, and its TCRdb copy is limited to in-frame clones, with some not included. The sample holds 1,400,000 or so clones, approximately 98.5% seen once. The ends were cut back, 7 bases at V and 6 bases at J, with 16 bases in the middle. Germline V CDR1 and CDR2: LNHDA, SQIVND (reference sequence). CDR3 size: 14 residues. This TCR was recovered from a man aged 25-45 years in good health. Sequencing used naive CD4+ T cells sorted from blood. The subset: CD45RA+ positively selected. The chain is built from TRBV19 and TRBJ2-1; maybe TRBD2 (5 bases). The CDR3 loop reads CASTREWAVNEQFF. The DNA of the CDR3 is TGTGCCAGTACGAGGGAGTGGGCAGTCAATGAGCAGTTCTTC. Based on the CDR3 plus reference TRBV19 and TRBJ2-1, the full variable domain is DGGITQSPKYLFRKEGQNVTLSCEQNLNHDAMYWYRQDPGQGLRLIYYSQIVNDFQKGDIAEGYSVSREKKESFPLTVTSAQKNPTAFYLCASTREWAVNEQFFGPGTRLTVL.